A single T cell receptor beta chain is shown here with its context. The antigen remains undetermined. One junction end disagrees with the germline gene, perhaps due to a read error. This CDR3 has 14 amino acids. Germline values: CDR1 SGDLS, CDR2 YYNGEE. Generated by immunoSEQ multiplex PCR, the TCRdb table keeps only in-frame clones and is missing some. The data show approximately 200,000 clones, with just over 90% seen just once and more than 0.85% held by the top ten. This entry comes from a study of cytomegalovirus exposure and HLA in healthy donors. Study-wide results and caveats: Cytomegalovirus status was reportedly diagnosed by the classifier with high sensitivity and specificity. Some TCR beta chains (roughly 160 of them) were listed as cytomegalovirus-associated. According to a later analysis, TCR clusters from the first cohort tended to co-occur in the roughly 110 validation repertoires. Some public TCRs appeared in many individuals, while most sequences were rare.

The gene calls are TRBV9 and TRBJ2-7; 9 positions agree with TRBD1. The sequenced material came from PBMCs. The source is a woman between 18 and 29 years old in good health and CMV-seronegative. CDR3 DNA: TGTGCCAGCAGCCAAGGGACAGGGAGGGGTCAGTTGGACTTC. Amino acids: CASSQGTGRGQLDF.